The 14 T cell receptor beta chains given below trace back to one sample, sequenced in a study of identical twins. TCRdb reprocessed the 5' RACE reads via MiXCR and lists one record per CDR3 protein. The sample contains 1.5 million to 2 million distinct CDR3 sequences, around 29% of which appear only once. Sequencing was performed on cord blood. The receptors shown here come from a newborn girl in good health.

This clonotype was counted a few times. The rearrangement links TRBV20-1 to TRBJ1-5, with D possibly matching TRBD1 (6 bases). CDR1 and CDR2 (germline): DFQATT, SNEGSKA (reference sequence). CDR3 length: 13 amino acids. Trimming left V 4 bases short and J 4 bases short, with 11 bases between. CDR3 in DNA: TGCAGTGCTAAGAATACAGGGAATCAGCCCCAGCATTTT. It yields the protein CSAKNTGNQPQHF.

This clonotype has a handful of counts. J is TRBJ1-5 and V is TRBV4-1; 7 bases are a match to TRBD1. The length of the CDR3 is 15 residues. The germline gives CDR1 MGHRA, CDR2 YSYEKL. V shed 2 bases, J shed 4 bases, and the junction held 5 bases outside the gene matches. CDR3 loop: CASSQSRTGNQPQHF. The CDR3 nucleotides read TGCGCCAGCAGCCAATCCAGGACAGGTAATCAGCCCCAGCATTTT.

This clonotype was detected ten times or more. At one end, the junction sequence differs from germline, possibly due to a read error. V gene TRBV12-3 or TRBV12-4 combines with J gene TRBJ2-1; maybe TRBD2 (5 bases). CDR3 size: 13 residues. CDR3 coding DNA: TGCGCCAGCAGACGGACGGGATACAATGAGCAGTTCTTC. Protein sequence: CASRRTGYNEQFF.

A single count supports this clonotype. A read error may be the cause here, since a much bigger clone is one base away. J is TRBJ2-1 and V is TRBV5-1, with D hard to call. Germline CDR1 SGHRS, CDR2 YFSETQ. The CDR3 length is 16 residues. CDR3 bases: TGCGCCAGCAGCTTGTGGGCCATGGCGGAGTACAAAGAGCAGTTCTTC. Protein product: CASSLWAMAEYKEQFF.

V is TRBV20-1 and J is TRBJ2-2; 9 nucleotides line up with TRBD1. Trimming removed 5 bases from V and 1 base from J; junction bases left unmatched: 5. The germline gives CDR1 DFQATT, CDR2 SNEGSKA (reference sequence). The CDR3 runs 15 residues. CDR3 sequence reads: CSAGPTGGNTGELFF. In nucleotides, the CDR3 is TGCAGTGCTGGCCCGACAGGGGGGAACACCGGGGAGCTGTTTTTT.

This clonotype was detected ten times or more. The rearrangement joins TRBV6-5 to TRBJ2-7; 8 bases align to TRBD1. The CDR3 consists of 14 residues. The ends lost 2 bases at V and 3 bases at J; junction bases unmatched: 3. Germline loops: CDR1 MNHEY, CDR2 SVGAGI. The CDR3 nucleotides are TGTGCCAGCAGTTACAAAACAGGGGGCTACGAGCAGTACTTC. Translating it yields CASSYKTGGYEQYF.

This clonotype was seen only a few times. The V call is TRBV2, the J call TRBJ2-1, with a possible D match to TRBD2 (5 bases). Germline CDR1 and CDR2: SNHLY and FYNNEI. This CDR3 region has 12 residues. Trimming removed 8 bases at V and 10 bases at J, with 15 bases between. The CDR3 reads CASRGYPSEQFF. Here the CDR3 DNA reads TGTGCCAGCCGGGGTTATCCTAGCGAGCAGTTCTTC.

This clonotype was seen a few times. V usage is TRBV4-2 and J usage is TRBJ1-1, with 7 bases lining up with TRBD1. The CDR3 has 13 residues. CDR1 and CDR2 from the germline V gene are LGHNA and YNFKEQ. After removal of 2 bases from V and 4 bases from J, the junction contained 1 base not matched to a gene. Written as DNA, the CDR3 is TGTGCCAGCAGCCAAACAGGGGCCACTGAAGCTTTCTTT. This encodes CASSQTGATEAFF.

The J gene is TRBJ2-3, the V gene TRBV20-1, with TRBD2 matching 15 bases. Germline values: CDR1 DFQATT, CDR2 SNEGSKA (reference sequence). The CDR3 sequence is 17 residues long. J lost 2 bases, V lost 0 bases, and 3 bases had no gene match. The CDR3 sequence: CSAREGTSGGFTDTQYF. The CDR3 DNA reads TGCAGTGCTAGAGAGGGGACTAGCGGGGGGTTCACAGATACGCAGTATTTT.

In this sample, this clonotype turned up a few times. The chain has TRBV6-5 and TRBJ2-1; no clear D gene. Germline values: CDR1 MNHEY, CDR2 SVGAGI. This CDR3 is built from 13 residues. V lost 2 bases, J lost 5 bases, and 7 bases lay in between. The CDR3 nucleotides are TGTGCCAGCAGTTACACGCTGAACAATGAGCAGTTCTTC. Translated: CASSYTLNNEQFF.

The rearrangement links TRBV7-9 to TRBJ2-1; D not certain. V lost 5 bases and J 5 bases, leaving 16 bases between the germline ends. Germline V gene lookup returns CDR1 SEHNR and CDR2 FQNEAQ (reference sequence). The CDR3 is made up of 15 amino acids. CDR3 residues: CASSPSMRPDNEQFF. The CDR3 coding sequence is TGTGCCAGCAGCCCCTCTATGAGGCCTGACAATGAGCAGTTCTTC.

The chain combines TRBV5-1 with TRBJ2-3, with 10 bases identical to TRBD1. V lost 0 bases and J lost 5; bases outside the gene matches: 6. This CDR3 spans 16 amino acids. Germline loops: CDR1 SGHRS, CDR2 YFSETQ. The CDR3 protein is CASSLADRGRRDTQYF. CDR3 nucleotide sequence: TGCGCCAGCAGCTTGGCCGACAGGGGGCGGAGAGATACGCAGTATTTT.

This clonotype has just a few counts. As DNA, the CDR3 is TGCAGCGTTGTTATTTGGGGCGTCTGGGATGAGCAGTTCTTC. It translates to CSVVIWGVWDEQFF. This chain uses TRBV29-1 with TRBJ2-1; tentatively, D is TRBD1 (5 bases). The germline V and J ends were trimmed by 4 bases and 8 bases, with 18 bases remaining between them. The V gene's germline CDR1 is SQVTM and CDR2 ANQGSEA. This CDR3 is 14 amino acids long.

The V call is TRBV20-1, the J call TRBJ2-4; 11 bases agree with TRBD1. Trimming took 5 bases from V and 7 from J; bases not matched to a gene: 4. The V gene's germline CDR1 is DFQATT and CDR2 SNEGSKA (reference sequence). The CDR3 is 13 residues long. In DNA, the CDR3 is TGCAGTGCTCGGACAGGGGGCTGGAACATTCAGTACTTC. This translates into CSARTGGWNIQYF.